The 18 T cell receptor beta chains below were found in one sample sequenced in a study of blood T cell repertoires in COVID-19 (TCRdb year 2020). Library construction relied on the immunoSEQ multiplex PCR assay. The clones in this table, taken by TCRdb from immuneACCESS, are in-frame only. Not every clone is retained; where verified, under half of the shortfall comes from an unresolved V gene, and the cause of the rest is unknown. This sample comprises about 490,000 clones, 75% to 90% of them detected only once. Of the sample, roughly 3.1% falls within the top ten clones. Source material: peripheral blood. The receptors stem from a human donor in a cohort sampled during active COVID-19.

The CDR3 is CASSEDRGHDEQYF. CDR3 bases: TGTGCCAGCAGTGAAGACAGGGGGCACGACGAGCAGTACTTC. The chain couples TRBV6-1 to TRBJ2-7; 9 bases map to TRBD1. CDR3 size: 14 residues. CDR1 and CDR2 from the germline V gene are MNHNS and SASEGT. The V segment lost 1 base and the J segment 5 bases; nucleotides outside the gene matches: 3.

CDR3 DNA sequence: TGCGCCAGCAGCTCGACCGGGACAGGGAACACCGGGGAGCTGTTTTTT. This encodes CASSSTGTGNTGELFF. The chain joins TRBV5-1 to TRBJ2-2; 8 nucleotides align to TRBD1. This CDR3 has 16 residues. The V gene end was trimmed by 3 bases and the J gene end by 1 base; junction bases not matched to a gene: 5. Germline loops: CDR1 SGHRS, CDR2 YFSETQ.

This clone was seen a few times. The chain links TRBV6-2 or TRBV6-3 to TRBJ2-1; TRBD1 matches 7 bases. Per germline, CDR1 MNHEY and CDR2 SVGEGT. CDR3 length equals 17 residues. V lost 1 base to trimming and J lost 5 bases; unmatched junction nucleotides: 11. CDR3 in DNA: TGTGCCAGCAGTTACTTGCGAGAGGGGGCGTACAACAATGAGCAGTTCTTC. This gives the protein CASSYLREGAYNNEQFF.

V is TRBV11-2 and J is TRBJ2-5, with D possibly being TRBD1 (6 bases). Trimming left V 5 bases short and J 5 bases short, with 15 bases between. Germline V gene sequence: CDR1 SGHAT, CDR2 FQNNGV. This CDR3 is 14 amino acids long. The CDR3 bases are TGTGCCAGCAGCACAATGACAGGTAGTGAGACCCAGTACTTC. Translated: CASSTMTGSETQYF.

Concerning this clone: Other nucleotide sequences from this sample produce the same CDR3. The chain couples TRBV19 to TRBJ2-2; 9 bases are shared with TRBD1. After removal of 8 bases from V and 0 bases from J, the junction contained 4 bases not matched to a gene. CDR3 length equals 15 residues. CDR1 LNHDA and CDR2 SQIVND come from the germline V gene (reference sequence). CDR3 nucleotide sequence: TGTGCCAGTCGCCGGGACAGGGCGAACACCGGGGAGCTGTTTTTT. Its translation: CASRRDRANTGELFF.

The gene calls are TRBV28 and TRBJ2-7, with D possibly being TRBD2 (6 bases). V was trimmed by 6 bases and J by 4 bases, leaving 19 bases between them. CDR3 size: 15 residues. Germline CDR1 MDHEN, CDR2 SYDVKM. The CDR3 region is CASRADPTRRYEQYF. The CDR3 bases are TGTGCCAGCAGGGCGGACCCGACTAGACGATACGAGCAGTACTTC.

The chain employs TRBV19 and TRBJ2-7; possible D gene TRBD1, 5 bases. This CDR3 comprises 14 residues. Between the trimmed V and J ends, which lost 3 bases and 5 bases, there was a span of 14 bases. Germline lookup yields CDR1 LNHDA and CDR2 SQIVND (reference sequence). The CDR3 nucleotides are TGTGCCAGTAGTATGACAGACGAGCGCAACGAGCAGTACTTC. It yields the protein CASSMTDERNEQYF.

The rearrangement joins TRBV12-2 to TRBJ2-1; TRBD2 is the table's D call and was not checked against the DNA. TRBV12-2 is annotated as a pseudogene. The CDR3 totals 17 residues. The CDR3 is CASRLETGTSGPNEQFF. CDR3 sequence (DNA): TGTGCAAGTCGCTTAGAAACCGGGACTAGCGGGCCCAATGAGCAGTTCTTC.

This clone was observed a handful of times. The rearrangement joins TRBV5-4 to TRBJ2-5, with 8 bases fitting TRBD2. With V trimmed by 5 bases and J by 4 bases, 13 bases remained unmatched. The germline V gene encodes CDR1 SGHNT and CDR2 YYREEE (reference sequence). CDR3 size: 16 residues. The CDR3 DNA sequence: TGTGCCAGCAGGCTTTTGACGGGAGGGCCAGCAGAGACCCAGTACTTC. Translated, it gives CASRLLTGGPAETQYF.

Only a few counts were recorded for this clone. The rearrangement links TRBV4-2 to TRBJ2-7, with 8 bases lining up with TRBD2. Per germline, CDR1 LGHNA and CDR2 YNFKEQ. There are 16 residues in the CDR3. V lost 4 bases to trimming and J lost 0 bases; unmatched junction nucleotides: 8. CDR3 sequence (DNA): TGTGCCAGCAGCCGATCGGGAGGGGCCTTCTCCTACGAGCAGTACTTC. Its translation: CASSRSGGAFSYEQYF.

The gene calls are TRBV29-1 and TRBJ2-7, with 7 positions matching TRBD1. The trim removed 7 bases at V and 2 bases at J, leaving 5 bases unmatched. The germline V gene encodes CDR1 SQVTM and CDR2 ANQGSEA. This CDR3 is 12 amino acids long. The CDR3 DNA reads TGCAGCGGTAGGACAGGCACCTACGAGCAGTACTTC. Encoded protein: CSGRTGTYEQYF.

The J gene is TRBJ1-2, the V gene TRBV6-1; tentative D call: TRBD1 (5 bases). Germline-derived CDR1 and CDR2 are MNHNS and SASEGT. The CDR3 extends over 17 amino acids. V lost 3 bases to trimming and J lost 3 bases, with 20 bases between them. CDR3 sequence: CASSDQPQATTDYGYTF. Written as DNA, the CDR3 is TGTGCCAGCAGTGACCAACCACAGGCGACGACTGACTATGGCTACACCTTC.

The genes are TRBV28 and TRBJ2-7; no clear D. Germline CDR1 MDHEN, CDR2 SYDVKM. V was trimmed by 3 bases and J by 2 bases, leaving 8 bases between them. The CDR3 has 13 residues. The CDR3 sequence is CASSFPGTYEQYF. The CDR3 DNA is TGTGCCAGCAGTTTCCCAGGAACCTACGAGCAGTACTTC.

In its sample, this clone was seen a few times. This chain links TRBV6-5 with TRBJ1-1; D is possibly TRBD1 (6 bases). The V gene lost 4 bases and the J gene lost 11 bases, with 14 bases spanning the gap. Germline CDR1 is MNHEY and CDR2 is SVGAGI. This CDR3 spans 12 amino acids. CDR3 amino acids: CASSSQTGWAFF. The DNA of the CDR3 is TGTGCCAGCAGTTCCCAGACAGGTTGGGCTTTCTTT.

V is TRBV28 and J is TRBJ2-7; 9 bases are shared with TRBD2. Unmatched junction bases numbered 5, after V lost 5 bases and J lost 0 bases. Germline lookup yields CDR1 MDHEN and CDR2 SYDVKM. The CDR3 runs 15 residues. The CDR3 DNA follows: TGTGCCAGCAGTCTGACTAGCGGAATCTCCTACGAGCAGTACTTC. Amino acid sequence: CASSLTSGISYEQYF.

The chain links TRBV12-5 to TRBJ1-5; D is undetermined. CDR3 length equals 13 residues. The germline V gene has CDR1 LGHNT and CDR2 FRNRAP. V shed 1 base and J shed 5 bases, with 6 bases lying between them. The CDR3 spells CASGLDTYQPQHF. CDR3 DNA sequence: TGTGCTAGTGGTTTGGACACCTATCAGCCCCAGCATTTT.

This clone was detected many times. The genes are TRBV6-2 or TRBV6-3 and TRBJ1-2; 8 nucleotides line up with TRBD1. CDR1 is MNHEY and CDR2 is SVGEGT in the germline V gene. CDR3 length: 13 amino acids. Trimming cost V 1 base and J 6 bases; bases outside gene matches: 1. The CDR3 is CASSYWTGNGYTF. The CDR3 DNA is TGTGCCAGCAGTTACTGGACAGGGAATGGCTACACCTTC.

The count of this clone is one. The J gene is TRBJ1-5, the V gene TRBV5-8; 9 bases line up with TRBD1. CDR3 length: 15 amino acids. J was trimmed by 6 bases and V by 5 bases; bases with no gene match: 9. Germline CDR1 and CDR2: SGHTS and YDEGEE. Here the CDR3 DNA reads TGTGCCAGCAGTCTGGGACAGGGAATAACTCAGCCCCAGCATTTT. It is translated as CASSLGQGITQPQHF.